This T cell receptor (beta chain) was captured in a study of T cells in Graves' hyperthyroidism and ophthalmopathy (dated by TCRdb to between 2018 and 2020). Notes on the research overall: Peripheral blood was collected at initial diagnosis, before any treatment. A discovery cohort of about a hundred patients, roughly 45 with Graves' ophthalmopathy and 55 to 60 with stable Graves' hyperthyroidism, was used to find distinguishing TCR V-J signatures. An independent validation cohort of about 19 hyperthyroidism patients and approximately 15 patients who later progressed to ophthalmopathy tested prospective prediction of ophthalmopathy. For training and testing, the 110 or so patients in the discovery cohort were randomly divided in a 7:3 ratio. Thyroid tissue and blood T-cell repertoires from about six Graves' hyperthyroidism patients were also compared in the study. After sampling, hyperthyroidism patients received methimazole starting at 30 mg daily, and ophthalmopathy patients received high-dose intravenous methylprednisolone. According to the paper, TCR Vbeta CDR3 sequencing was carried out on some 140 peripheral blood samples, which came from approximately 43 ophthalmopathy, 75 or so hyperthyroidism and some 17 progressor patients. The paper's findings and limits, for the study overall: In validation, the model predicted progression to ophthalmopathy with approximately 71% sensitivity and 72% to 85% specificity, a median of around six months before onset. Ophthalmopathy was separated from stable hyperthyroidism by a 13 V-J signature model, with about 88% sensitivity and about 81% specificity obtained in cross-validation and 80%/75% obtained in testing. No statistical method was used to set the sample size in advance, and investigators knew the group allocation. Most expanded thyroid clonotypes (frequency above 0.001) were also found in blood, which suggests that blood repertoires may mirror thyroid immune responses.

The trim is 4 bases for V and 4 bases for J, with a gap of 17 bases between the germline ends. CDR1 SGHVS and CDR2 FQNEAQ are derived from the germline V gene. Spanning cysteine to phenylalanine, the CDR3 consists of 15 amino acids. Of the read, only the CDR3 DNA is kept; its 45 bases are in frame from base 1. This clonotype has at least ten counts. There is no known antigen for this receptor. It has no much larger one-base neighbor in the sample; base qualities were not kept. In the ophthalmopathy patients, disease was moderately to severely active, with a Clinical Activity Score of 3 or more, a NOSPECS grade of 4 or more, and a duration of less than 3 months. Any patient with an uncontrolled infection, another autoimmune disease, pregnancy or lactation was excluded. Clinical symptoms, serum thyroxine and TRAb, thyroid ultrasound, and orbital computed tomography formed the basis for the diagnoses. Ficoll-Paque density gradient centrifugation was used to isolate PBMCs from 8.5 to 10 ml of fresh peripheral blood. Total RNA was extracted using Trizol reagent, and RNA quality was assessed on an Agilent 2100 Bioanalyzer.

Amplification of TCR beta CDR3 regions was carried out from RNA transcripts. A first-round RT-PCR of the TCR CDR3 used the HTBI primer set with the Qiagen OneStep RT-PCR kit. The libraries were constructed in a second round of multiplex PCR and then size-selected and purified. Sequencing of the libraries was done on an Illumina HiSeq2000 using paired-end 100 bp reads. Turning to the authors' computational methods: SOAPnuke was used to process the raw data, throwing out any read that contained adapters or uncalled bases, had a mean Phred below 15, or lacked an exact constant-primer or identifier match. COPE v1.2.5 was used to merge high-quality paired reads, and clonotypes were defined as unique nucleotide sequences. Clonotypes were aligned to IMGT TRBV, TRBD and TRBJ reference segments using MiTCR v1.1. Analysis was restricted to V-J combinations with a frequency above 0.0001, which covered about 99% of repertoires. The TCS score was defined as the ratio of F50 (clonal expansion) to E x V (chaos), calculated using BLOSUM62-based TCRdist between CDR3 peptides within each V-J. Welch's t-statistics and random forest reduced around 550 V-J features to fewer than 15, which were used in a naive Bayes classifier (R e1071). TCRdb passed the public sequencing reads through fastp at Q25 and MiXCR, retaining productive beta sequences. Each CDR3 protein appears once, grouped with its most common genes and DNA. TCRdb's processing, not the study's, gives the V and J calls here. The sample yields under 350,000 distinct CDR3 sequences; about a sixth were counted once. The leading ten clones occupy around 58% of the sample.

The sequence is built from TRBV7-8 and TRBJ2-7, with a tentative D gene TRBD1 over 5 matching bases. The sequencing sample was made of blood. This TCR was recovered from a woman aged 60-75 years with Graves' ophthalmopathy. CDR3 sequence: CASSWNRIGFYEQYF. The DNA reads TGTGCCAGCAGCTGGAACAGGATCGGCTTTTACGAGCAGTACTTC.